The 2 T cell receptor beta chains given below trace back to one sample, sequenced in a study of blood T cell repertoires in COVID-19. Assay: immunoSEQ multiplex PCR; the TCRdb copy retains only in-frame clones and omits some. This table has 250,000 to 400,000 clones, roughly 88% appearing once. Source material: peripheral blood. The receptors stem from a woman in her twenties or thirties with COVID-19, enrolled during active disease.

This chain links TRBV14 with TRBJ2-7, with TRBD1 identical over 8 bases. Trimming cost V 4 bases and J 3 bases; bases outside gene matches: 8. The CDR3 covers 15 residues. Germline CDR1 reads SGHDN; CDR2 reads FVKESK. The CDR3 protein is CASSPGPQGGYEQYF. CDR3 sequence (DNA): TGTGCCAGCAGCCCTGGCCCACAGGGGGGCTACGAGCAGTACTTC.

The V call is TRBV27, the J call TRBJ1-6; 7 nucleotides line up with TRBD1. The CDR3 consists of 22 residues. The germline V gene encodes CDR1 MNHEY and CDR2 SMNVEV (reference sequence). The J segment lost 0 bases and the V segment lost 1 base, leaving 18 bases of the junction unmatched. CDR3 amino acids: CASSLYPLFLGTASSYNSPLHF. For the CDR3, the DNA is TGTGCCAGCAGTTTATACCCTCTTTTCCTCGGGACAGCCAGCTCCTATAATTCACCCCTCCACTTT.